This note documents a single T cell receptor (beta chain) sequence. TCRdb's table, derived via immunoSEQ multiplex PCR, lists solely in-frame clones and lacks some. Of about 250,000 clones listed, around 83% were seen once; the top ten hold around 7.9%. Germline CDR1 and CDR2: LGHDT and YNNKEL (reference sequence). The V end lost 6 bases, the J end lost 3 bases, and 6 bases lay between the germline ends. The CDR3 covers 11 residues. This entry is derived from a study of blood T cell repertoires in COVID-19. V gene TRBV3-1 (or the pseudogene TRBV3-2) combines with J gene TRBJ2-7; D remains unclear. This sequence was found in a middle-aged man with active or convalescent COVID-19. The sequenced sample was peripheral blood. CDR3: CASSTIYEQYF. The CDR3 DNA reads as TGTGCCAGCAGTACAATCTACGAGCAGTACTTC.